This TCR beta chain was identified during a study of identical twins. Study findings and constraints: Memory repertoires showed no such pattern, whereas abundant cord blood beta clonotypes carried fewer insertions. Cross-sectional statistical analysis, not tracking of the same donors, underpinned the conclusions.

This CDR3 region has 12 residues. Per germline, CDR1 SGHDT and CDR2 YYEEEE. With 1 base clipped from V and 9 bases from J, the junction kept 3 bases outside the gene matches. One entry per CDR3 protein results from TCRdb running MiXCR on the 5' RACE reads. The table has 200,000 to 250,000 distinct CDR3 sequences, roughly 7% seen once; the top ten hold more than 3%. This clonotype was seen many times. The antigen is unknown. Each donor was a healthy Caucasian. Another study also made use of these data, one on yellow fever vaccine responses in identical twins. That report adds: Twins' vaccine T cell response reportedly gave the appearance of partial convergence and partial personalization.

The rearrangement uses TRBV5-6 and TRBJ1-2, with 7 positions matching TRBD1. This TCR was recovered from a woman aged 18-35 years in good health. Specimen: memory (CD45RO+) T cells sorted from blood. In DNA, the CDR3 is TGTGCCAGCAGCTTGTCGACAGGGAGCTACACCTTC. Translated, it gives CASSLSTGSYTF.